These T cell receptor beta chains were read from a single sample in a study of cytomegalovirus exposure and HLA in healthy donors. Profiling relied on immunoSEQ multiplex PCR, and the TCRdb table lists in-frame clones only, not all of them. The data hold 97,000 or so clones, with roughly 81% observed a single time. What was sequenced was PBMCs. Receptor source: a man aged 35-49 years in good health and CMV-seronegative. Each CDR3 is given with its conserved first and last residue. The order of the fields is J gene, clone size, V gene, D gene, CDR3 protein, CDR3 DNA. D genes are given only for firm matches. For some rows the clone size is stated as once, few or many, or as a class when expanded; others skip it.

j_gene: TRBJ2-1; abundance: NA; v_gene: TRBV2; d_gene: NA; CDR3aa: CASSEERGREQFF; CDR3nt: TGTGCCAGCAGTGAAGAGAGAGGGCGTGAGCAGTTCTTC
j_gene: TRBJ2-7; abundance: NA; v_gene: TRBV5-1; d_gene: TRBD1; CDR3aa: CASSLDRGRYEQYF; CDR3nt: TGCGCCAGCAGCTTGGACAGGGGGCGGTACGAGCAGTACTTC
j_gene: TRBJ2-2; abundance: once; v_gene: TRBV7-9; d_gene: NA; CDR3aa: CATSESNTGELFF; CDR3nt: TGTGCCACGAGCGAATCGAACACCGGGGAGCTGTTTTTT
j_gene: TRBJ1-2; abundance: NA; v_gene: TRBV28; d_gene: TRBD1; CDR3aa: CASSPPGQYYGYTF; CDR3nt: TGTGCCAGCAGTCCCCCGGGACAGTACTATGGCTACACCTTC
j_gene: TRBJ1-2; abundance: NA; v_gene: TRBV7-9; d_gene: TRBD1; CDR3aa: CASSRTGGTNYGYTF; CDR3nt: TGTGCCAGCAGCCGGACAGGGGGCACAAACTATGGCTACACCTTC
j_gene: TRBJ2-2; abundance: NA; v_gene: TRBV19; d_gene: TRBD2; CDR3aa: CASQTSGIPKANTGELFF; CDR3nt: TGTGCCAGCCAGACTAGCGGGATACCAAAAGCGAACACCGGGGAGCTGTTTTTT
j_gene: TRBJ2-5; abundance: NA; v_gene: TRBV1; d_gene: NA; CDR3aa: CTSSGGNQETQYF; CDR3nt: TGCACCAGCAGCGGAGGGAACCAAGAGACCCAGTACTTC
j_gene: TRBJ2-7; abundance: NA; v_gene: TRBV11-1; d_gene: TRBD2; CDR3aa: CASSIGTSAYEQYF; CDR3nt: TGTGCCAGCAGCATCGGGACTAGTGCGTACGAGCAGTACTTC
j_gene: TRBJ2-6; abundance: NA; v_gene: TRBV7-2; d_gene: NA; CDR3aa: CASSPGATGANVLTF; CDR3nt: TGTGCCAGCAGCCCAGGGGCGACTGGGGCCAACGTCCTGACTTTC
j_gene: TRBJ1-3; abundance: NA; v_gene: TRBV19; d_gene: NA; CDR3aa: CASSRPGGNTIYF; CDR3nt: TGTGCCAGTAGTAGGCCAGGGGGAAACACCATATATTTT
j_gene: TRBJ1-2; abundance: NA; v_gene: TRBV7-2; d_gene: NA; CDR3aa: CASSLQTNSNYGYTF; CDR3nt: TGTGCCAGCAGCTTACAGACAAACTCGAACTATGGCTACACCTTC
j_gene: TRBJ2-2; abundance: NA; v_gene: TRBV7-2; d_gene: NA; CDR3aa: CASSPLGTGELFF; CDR3nt: TGTGCCAGCAGCCCCCTCGGGACCGGGGAGCTGTTTTTT
j_gene: TRBJ2-1; abundance: NA; v_gene: TRBV19; d_gene: NA; CDR3aa: CASSIPQVTTNEQFF; CDR3nt: TGTGCCAGTAGTATTCCACAGGTCACTACCAATGAGCAGTTCTTC
j_gene: TRBJ2-7; abundance: NA; v_gene: TRBV6-1; d_gene: TRBD2; CDR3aa: CASSEPGLAGSSYEQYF; CDR3nt: TGTGCCAGCAGTGAACCGGGACTAGCGGGGAGCTCCTACGAGCAGTACTTC
j_gene: TRBJ1-4; abundance: NA; v_gene: TRBV5-1; d_gene: NA; CDR3aa: CASSVGRSTTNEKLFF; CDR3nt: TGCGCCAGCAGTGTGGGCAGGTCTACAACTAATGAAAAACTGTTTTTT
j_gene: TRBJ1-6; abundance: NA; v_gene: TRBV18; d_gene: TRBD1; CDR3aa: CASSPGQGSSPLHF; CDR3nt: TGTGCCAGCTCACCAGGACAGGGAAGTTCACCCCTCCACTTT
j_gene: TRBJ1-6; abundance: NA; v_gene: TRBV18; d_gene: NA; CDR3aa: CASSPLDRDSPLHF; CDR3nt: TGTGCCAGCTCACCGCTAGACAGAGATTCACCCCTCCACTTT
j_gene: TRBJ2-1; abundance: once; v_gene: TRBV19; d_gene: NA; CDR3aa: CASSIRGTDEQFF; CDR3nt: TGTGCCAGTAGTATCAGGGGAACCGATGAGCAGTTCTTC
j_gene: TRBJ2-5; abundance: few; v_gene: TRBV2; d_gene: NA; CDR3aa: CASSEAVRVQETQYF; CDR3nt: TGTGCCAGCAGTGAAGCGGTCCGGGTTCAAGAGACCCAGTACTTC
j_gene: TRBJ1-6; abundance: NA; v_gene: TRBV6-5; d_gene: TRBD1; CDR3aa: CASRGPGQGSLTLHF; CDR3nt: TGTGCCAGCAGGGGGCCGGGACAGGGGTCTCTTACCCTCCACTTT
j_gene: TRBJ2-2; abundance: NA; v_gene: TRBV10-3; d_gene: NA; CDR3aa: CAISESKGPDTGELFF; CDR3nt: TGTGCCATCAGTGAGTCGAAGGGGCCGGACACCGGGGAGCTGTTTTTT
j_gene: TRBJ2-1; abundance: NA; v_gene: TRBV30; d_gene: NA; CDR3aa: CAWNGHYNEQFF; CDR3nt: TGTGCCTGGAATGGACACTACAATGAGCAGTTCTTC
j_gene: TRBJ1-2; abundance: NA; v_gene: TRBV6-6; d_gene: NA; CDR3aa: CASLGPINYGYTF; CDR3nt: TGTGCCAGCTTGGGCCCCATTAACTATGGCTACACCTTC
j_gene: TRBJ2-5; abundance: NA; v_gene: TRBV6-1; d_gene: TRBD2; CDR3aa: CASSEGRLARETQYF; CDR3nt: TGTGCCAGCAGTGAAGGCAGACTAGCGCGGGAGACCCAGTACTTC
j_gene: TRBJ1-2; abundance: NA; v_gene: TRBV6-5; d_gene: NA; CDR3aa: CASSYYRTGYGYTF; CDR3nt: TGTGCCAGCAGTTACTACCGGACTGGGTATGGCTACACCTTC
j_gene: TRBJ1-3; abundance: NA; v_gene: TRBV30; d_gene: NA; CDR3aa: CAWSLTGPGNTIYF; CDR3nt: TGTGCCTGGAGTCTTACAGGGCCTGGAAACACCATATATTTT
j_gene: TRBJ1-2; abundance: NA; v_gene: TRBV6-1; d_gene: NA; CDR3aa: CASLKEQGLGYTF; CDR3nt: TGTGCCAGCTTGAAGGAACAGGGTCTTGGCTACACCTTC
j_gene: TRBJ1-5; abundance: NA; v_gene: TRBV19; d_gene: NA; CDR3aa: CASSANRGNQPQHF; CDR3nt: TGTGCCAGTAGTGCGAACAGGGGCAATCAGCCCCAGCATTTT
j_gene: TRBJ1-5; abundance: NA; v_gene: TRBV6-1; d_gene: NA; CDR3aa: CATTPTGSNQPQHF; CDR3nt: TGTGCCACCACTCCTACAGGTAGCAATCAGCCCCAGCATTTT
j_gene: TRBJ1-4; abundance: NA; v_gene: TRBV9; d_gene: TRBD1; CDR3aa: CASSPRTGEEKLFF; CDR3nt: TGTGCCAGCAGCCCAAGGACAGGGGAAGAAAAACTGTTTTTT
j_gene: TRBJ2-3; abundance: NA; v_gene: TRBV21-1; d_gene: NA; CDR3aa: CASNTEGGLAPFYGEDTQYF; CDR3nt: TGTGCCAGCAACACAGAAGGGGGACTAGCTCCTTTTTACGGTGAAGATACGCAGTATTTT
j_gene: TRBJ2-7; abundance: NA; v_gene: TRBV19; d_gene: TRBD1; CDR3aa: CASSRTGIGGEQYF; CDR3nt: TGTGCCAGTAGCAGGACAGGGATAGGGGGCGAGCAGTACTTC
j_gene: TRBJ1-2; abundance: few; v_gene: TRBV10-3; d_gene: NA; CDR3aa: CAISESTIASYTF; CDR3nt: TGTGCCATCAGTGAGTCTACCATCGCGAGCTACACCTTC
j_gene: TRBJ1-3; abundance: NA; v_gene: TRBV9; d_gene: NA; CDR3aa: CASSVVADAFSGNTIYF; CDR3nt: TGTGCCAGCAGCGTAGTGGCGGATGCCTTCTCTGGAAACACCATATATTTT
j_gene: TRBJ1-2; abundance: NA; v_gene: TRBV5-4; d_gene: NA; CDR3aa: CASSAPDRLRRGYTF; CDR3nt: TGTGCCAGCAGCGCACCCGACAGGCTCCGGCGGGGCTACACCTTC
j_gene: TRBJ2-7; abundance: NA; v_gene: TRBV7-9; d_gene: TRBD1; CDR3aa: CASSSGQGSLYEQYF; CDR3nt: TGTGCCAGCAGCTCCGGACAGGGGTCGCTCTACGAGCAGTACTTC
j_gene: TRBJ2-1; abundance: once; v_gene: TRBV7-3; d_gene: NA; CDR3aa: CASSLTGVATSSYNEQFF; CDR3nt: TGTGCCAGCAGCTTAACTGGGGTAGCGACTAGCTCCTACAATGAGCAGTTCTTC
j_gene: TRBJ2-7; abundance: NA; v_gene: TRBV5-1; d_gene: NA; CDR3aa: CASSLASVFYEQYF; CDR3nt: TGCGCCAGCAGCTTAGCTAGCGTTTTCTACGAGCAGTACTTC
j_gene: TRBJ1-2; abundance: NA; v_gene: TRBV29-1; d_gene: NA; CDR3aa: CSVVTPHGGYGYTF; CDR3nt: TGCAGCGTCGTTACCCCCCACGGGGGTTATGGCTACACCTTC
j_gene: TRBJ1-4; abundance: NA; v_gene: TRBV2; d_gene: NA; CDR3aa: CASRSGEKLFF; CDR3nt: TGTGCCAGCCGGTCCGGGGAAAAACTGTTTTTT
j_gene: TRBJ2-2; abundance: few; v_gene: TRBV10-1; d_gene: TRBD1; CDR3aa: CASSEAGTGNTGELFF; CDR3nt: TGCGCCAGCAGTGAGGCTGGGACAGGGAACACCGGGGAGCTGTTTTTT
j_gene: TRBJ2-3; abundance: NA; v_gene: TRBV6-4; d_gene: NA; CDR3aa: CASSELPGATDTQYF; CDR3nt: TGTGCCAGCAGTGAACTCCCAGGCGCCACAGATACGCAGTATTTT
j_gene: TRBJ1-2; abundance: NA; v_gene: TRBV6-1; d_gene: NA; CDR3aa: CASLRPPHPGLGYTF; CDR3nt: TGTGCCAGCCTCAGGCCCCCCCACCCAGGTCTAGGCTACACCTTC
j_gene: TRBJ1-2; abundance: NA; v_gene: TRBV20-1; d_gene: NA; CDR3aa: CSASGLYTF; CDR3nt: TGCAGTGCTAGTGGCCTGTACACCTTC
j_gene: TRBJ1-5; abundance: NA; v_gene: TRBV6-1; d_gene: NA; CDR3aa: CASSWRTASNQPQHF; CDR3nt: TGTGCCAGCAGTTGGAGGACAGCAAGCAATCAGCCCCAGCATTTT
j_gene: TRBJ1-4; abundance: few; v_gene: TRBV21-1; d_gene: NA; CDR3aa: CASSKGRRGARPNEKLFF; CDR3nt: TGTGCCAGCAGCAAAGGTAGGCGGGGGGCGCGCCCTAATGAAAAACTGTTTTTT
j_gene: TRBJ2-1; abundance: NA; v_gene: TRBV27; d_gene: TRBD2; CDR3aa: CASTSGGGGNEQFF; CDR3nt: TGTGCCAGCACTTCGGGAGGCGGGGGGAATGAGCAGTTCTTC
j_gene: TRBJ1-1; abundance: NA; v_gene: TRBV5-1; d_gene: TRBD1; CDR3aa: CASSMDRVLTEAFF; CDR3nt: TGCGCCAGCAGCATGGACAGGGTGCTCACTGAAGCTTTCTTT
j_gene: TRBJ1-2; abundance: NA; v_gene: TRBV4-3; d_gene: TRBD1; CDR3aa: CASSQEQGVYGYTF; CDR3nt: TGCGCCAGCAGCCAAGAGCAGGGGGTCTATGGCTACACCTTC
j_gene: TRBJ2-7; abundance: NA; v_gene: TRBV5-6; d_gene: TRBD2; CDR3aa: CASSEGLAPLVEQYF; CDR3nt: TGTGCCAGCAGCGAGGGACTAGCGCCCCTAGTCGAGCAGTACTTC
j_gene: TRBJ2-2; abundance: NA; v_gene: TRBV11-3; d_gene: TRBD1; CDR3aa: CASSSGGQGGRTGELFF; CDR3nt: TGTGCCAGCAGCTCAGGCGGACAGGGGGGGAGGACCGGGGAGCTGTTTTTT
j_gene: TRBJ1-1; abundance: NA; v_gene: TRBV29-1; d_gene: NA; CDR3aa: CRTQENTEAFF; CDR3nt: TGCAGAACACAGGAGAACACTGAAGCTTTCTTT
j_gene: TRBJ2-5; abundance: NA; v_gene: TRBV2; d_gene: NA; CDR3aa: CASSVGQQETQYF; CDR3nt: TGTGCCAGCAGTGTCGGACAGCAAGAGACCCAGTACTTC
j_gene: TRBJ2-1; abundance: NA; v_gene: TRBV7-8; d_gene: TRBD1; CDR3aa: CASSPAGQGYHEQFF; CDR3nt: TGTGCCAGCAGCCCGGCGGGACAGGGATACCATGAGCAGTTCTTC
j_gene: TRBJ2-3; abundance: once; v_gene: TRBV18; d_gene: NA; CDR3aa: CASSPMRNTDTQYF; CDR3nt: TGTGCCAGCTCACCAATGCGAAACACAGATACGCAGTATTTT